This TCR beta chain was recorded in a study of monozygotic twins with cystic fibrosis (dated by TCRdb to the early 2020s). Regarding the complete study: About 3.1 micrograms of fragmented DNA went through around 15 PCR cycles to produce barcoded libraries. Data for three of the twin pairs had been reported earlier in a different context. The cohort comprised ten female and six male twin pairs aged roughly 2.0 to 40 years, median around 9 years, mostly children and adolescents. On the day of blood sampling, twins were ranked among 850 to 1,100 cohort participants for weight-for-height and for FEVPerc (FEV1 disease centile). TCR beta repertoires were compared within and between 16 monozygotic twin pairs with cystic fibrosis so that genetic influence on V and J gene usage could be assessed.

As concerns this clone: Its specific antigen is unknown. Nothing much larger sits one base from this clone, and base qualities are not available.

The twin pairs came from the European Cystic Fibrosis Twin and Sibling Study Cohort, a cohort that recruited patients from over 150 CF clinics across 14 European countries. Zygosity and CFTR genotype were confirmed in-house, and zygosity was tested by multiplex PCR of nine short tandem repeat loci. Peripheral blood was taken from each twin, and clinical parameters were recorded on the day of blood sampling. Phenol/chloroform extraction was used to isolate genomic DNA from peripheral blood cells, and the DNA was then kept in TE buffer at 4 degrees C. Following the manufacturer's instructions, TCR beta CDR3 regions were amplified by multiplex PCR with the immunoSEQ immune profiling system. An Illumina NextSeq system was used to carry out the sequencing. In the authors' own workflow: The immunoSEQ Analyzer platform handled processing of the sequence data, and clonality was calculated by taking the square root of Simpson's index of productive rearrangements. Similarity in V and J usage was quantified by Jensen-Shannon distance, and CDR3 generation probabilities were calculated with OLGA. Shared CDR3 sequences were searched against the immuneACCESS database (August 2020) and VDJdb (December 2020). In TCRdb, the immuneACCESS table is reduced to in-frame sequences with V and J assigned. These tables do not hold every clone; where another copy was compared, an unresolved V gene accounts for under half, and the others remain unexplained. The V and J calls and clone size are taken from that table; D and trimming were inferred from the DNA. This sample is represented by 30,000 or so clones; 92% of them were singletons. Together, the top ten hold under 1% of the sample.

The CDR3, from cysteine to phenylalanine, totals 15 residues. CDR3 DNA only is kept here, 45 bases in frame from base 1. V has 8 bases trimmed and J has 4 bases trimmed; junction bases matching no gene number 5. Reading the germline V gene (reference sequence) gives CDR1 LNHDA and CDR2 SQIVND. What the authors observed across the whole study: Significantly higher nucleotide-identical clonotype sharing was observed within monozygotic CF twin pairs than between unrelated CF individuals (P = 0.000026, Mann-Whitney). The greatest similarity to the co-twin was observed for V gene usage in 13 of 16 pairs and for J usage in 8 of 16 pairs, which suggested genetic constraints. The cohort was small, and the number of shared CDR3s showed no association with age, concordance or disease severity. Simpson clonality tended to be low (median around 0.0094), which suggests a naive-dominated repertoire, although clonality was higher in the most severely affected patients.

This sequence originates from a girl aged 2 to 9 with cystic fibrosis. The chain is made from TRBV19 and TRBJ2-5; TRBD2 matches 15 bases in the middle. Material for sequencing was blood. The CDR3: CASGLAGGRRETQYF. The nucleotide sequence reads as follows: TGTGCCAGTGGACTAGCGGGAGGGAGGAGAGAGACCCAGTACTTC.